This T cell receptor (beta chain) was sequenced for a study of T-cell reconstitution after alpha-beta-depleted transplantation in children. This clonotype was recorded a few times. Antigen: not known. Unique molecular identifiers were incorporated when the TCRbeta library was constructed. TCRdb redid the calling of the PCR reads with MiXCR, one entry per CDR3 protein. The sample consists of hundreds of thousands of distinct CDR3 sequences, 15% to 20% of them appearing once. This CDR3 contains 15 residues. Per germline, CDR1 SGHVS and CDR2 FQNEAQ. The ends lost 5 bases at V and 0 bases at J; junction bases unmatched: 6. Broader study findings: From newly produced T cells came most of the T-cell counts and diversity one year after transplant.

The material sequenced was PBMCs, mostly from graft donor cells, taken 360 days after TCRalphabeta/CD19-depleted stem cell transplant. This sequence joins TRBV7-8 and TRBJ1-1; 7 bases map to TRBD1. This TCR was recovered from a boy younger than two who had a stem cell transplant for Wiskott-Aldrich syndrome, so the T cells may come from the graft donor. The CDR3 loop reads CASSPPTGMNTEAFF. Written as DNA, the CDR3 is TGTGCCAGCAGCCCTCCGACAGGGATGAACACTGAAGCTTTCTTT.